This T cell receptor (beta chain) was profiled in a study of response to subunit inactivated influenza vaccine. V shed 1 base and J 4 bases; nucleotides not matched to a gene: 6. The CDR3 is 15 amino acids. CDR1 and CDR2 from the germline V gene are SGHTA and FQGNSA. A note on this clonotype: The antigen is undetermined.

Study results and caveats: Authors proposed each seasonal influenza vaccination draws in few new T cells.

TCRdb ran MiXCR on the RT-PCR reads and lists one entry per CDR3 protein. The sample holds fewer than 700,000 distinct CDR3 sequences, over 10% seen once. The V and J genes are TRBV7-2 and TRBJ2-7; 8 bases align to TRBD1. This TCR was sampled from a man aged 50-60 years who received an inactivated influenza vaccine. Sample: PBMCs from blood, taken 40 to 50 days after vaccination. CDR3 nucleotides: TGTGCCAGCAGCTTAGGAATCGGACAGGGATACGAGCAGTACTTC. Protein sequence: CASSLGIGQGYEQYF.